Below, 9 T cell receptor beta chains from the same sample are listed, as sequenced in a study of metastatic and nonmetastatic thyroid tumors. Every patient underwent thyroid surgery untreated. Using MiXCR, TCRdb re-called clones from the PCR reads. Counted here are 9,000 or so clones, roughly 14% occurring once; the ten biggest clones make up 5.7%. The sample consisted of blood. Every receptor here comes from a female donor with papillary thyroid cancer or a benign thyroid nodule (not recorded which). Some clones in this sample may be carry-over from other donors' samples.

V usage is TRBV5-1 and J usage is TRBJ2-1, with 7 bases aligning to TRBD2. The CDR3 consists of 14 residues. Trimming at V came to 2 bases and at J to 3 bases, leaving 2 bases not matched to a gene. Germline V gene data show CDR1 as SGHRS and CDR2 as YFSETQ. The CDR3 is CASSLAGIYNEQFF. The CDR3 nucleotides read TGCGCCAGCAGCTTAGCGGGGATCTACAATGAGCAGTTCTTC.

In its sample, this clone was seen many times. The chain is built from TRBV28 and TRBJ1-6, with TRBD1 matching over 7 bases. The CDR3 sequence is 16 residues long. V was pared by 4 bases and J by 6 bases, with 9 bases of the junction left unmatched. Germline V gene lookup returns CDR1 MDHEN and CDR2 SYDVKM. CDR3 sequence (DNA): TGTGCCAGCAGTTCACGCCAGGGGGTGTTTAATTCACCCCTCCACTTT. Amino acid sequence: CASSSRQGVFNSPLHF.

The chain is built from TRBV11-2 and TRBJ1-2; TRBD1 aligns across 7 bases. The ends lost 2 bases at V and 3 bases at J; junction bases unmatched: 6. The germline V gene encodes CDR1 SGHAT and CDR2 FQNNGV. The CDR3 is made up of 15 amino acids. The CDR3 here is CASSLIRGRYYGYTF. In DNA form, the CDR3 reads TGTGCCAGCAGCTTAATAAGGGGGCGTTACTATGGCTACACCTTC.

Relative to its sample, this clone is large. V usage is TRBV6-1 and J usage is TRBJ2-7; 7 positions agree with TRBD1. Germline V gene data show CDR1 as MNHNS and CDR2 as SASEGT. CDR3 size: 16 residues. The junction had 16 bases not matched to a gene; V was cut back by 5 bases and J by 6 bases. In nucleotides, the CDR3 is TGTGCCAGCAGTTCCGGGACAGATAATGTTCTGGGCGAGCAGTACTTC. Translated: CASSSGTDNVLGEQYF.

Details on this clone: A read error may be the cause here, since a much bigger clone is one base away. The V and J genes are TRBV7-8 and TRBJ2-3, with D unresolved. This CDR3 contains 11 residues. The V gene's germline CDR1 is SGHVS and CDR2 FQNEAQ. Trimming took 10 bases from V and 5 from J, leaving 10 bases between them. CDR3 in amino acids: CAITTGDTQYF. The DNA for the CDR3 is TGTGCCATCACCACCGGAGATACGCAGTATTTT.

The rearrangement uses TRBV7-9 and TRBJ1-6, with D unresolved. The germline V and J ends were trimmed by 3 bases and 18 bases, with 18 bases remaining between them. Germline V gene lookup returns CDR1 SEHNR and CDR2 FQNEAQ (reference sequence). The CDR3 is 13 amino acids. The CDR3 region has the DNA TGTGCCAGCAGCTTGGATAATAATTCACCCACCCACTTT. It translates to CASSLDNNSPTHF.

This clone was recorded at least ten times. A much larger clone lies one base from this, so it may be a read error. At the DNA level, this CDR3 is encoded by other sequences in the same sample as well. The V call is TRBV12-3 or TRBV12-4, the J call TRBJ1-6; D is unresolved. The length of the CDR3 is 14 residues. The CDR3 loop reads CASSPGSYNSPLHF. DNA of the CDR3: TGTGCCAGCAGCCCCGGCTCCTATAATTCGCCCCTCCACTTT.

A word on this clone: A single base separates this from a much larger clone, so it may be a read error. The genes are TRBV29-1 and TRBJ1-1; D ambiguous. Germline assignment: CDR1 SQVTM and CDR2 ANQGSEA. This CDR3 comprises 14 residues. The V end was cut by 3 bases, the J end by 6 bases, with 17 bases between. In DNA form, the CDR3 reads TGCAGCGTTGACTTTGGGGTCGCGGGTGCTGAAGCTTTCTTT. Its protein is CSVDFGVAGAEAFF.

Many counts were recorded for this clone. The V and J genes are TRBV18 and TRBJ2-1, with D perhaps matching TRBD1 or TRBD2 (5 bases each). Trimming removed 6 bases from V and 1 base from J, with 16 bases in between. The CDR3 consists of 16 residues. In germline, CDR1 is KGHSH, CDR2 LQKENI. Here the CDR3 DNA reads TGTGCCAGCTCCCCTGTGGAGAGGGGTTCCTACAATGAGCAGTTCTTC. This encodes CASSPVERGSYNEQFF.